Reported below is one T cell receptor (beta chain). The data belong to a study of blood T cell repertoires in COVID-19. About the study: The origin of the acute and convalescent COVID-19 samples was the United States, Italy and Spain. T cells, B-cell-depleted T cells, or PBMCs provided the cDNA or gDNA that served as material.

Germline trimming cut 4 bases from V and 2 bases from J; bases unmatched to any gene: 16. The CDR3 is made up of 18 amino acids. CDR1 and CDR2 from the germline V gene are LGHDT and YNNKEL (reference sequence). Source study methods: Amplifying reference gene primers gave estimates of nucleated cell counts. Clones were read by immunoSEQ multiplex PCR, and TCRdb kept only the in-frame ones, dropping some. That table supplies the V and J calls and clone size; D and trimming were determined from the DNA. The sample lists 100,000 to 150,000 clones; around four fifths were seen once. The V call is TRBV3-1 (or the pseudogene TRBV3-2), the J call TRBJ1-1, with TRBD1 identical over 7 bases. Sequencing input: peripheral blood. This TCR was sampled from a human donor in a cohort sampled during active COVID-19. The CDR3 DNA reads TGTGCCAGCAGCCTACCTCTTGGACAGGTTTTTCCCAACACTGAAGCTTTCTTT. Amino acid sequence: CASSLPLGQVFPNTEAFF.